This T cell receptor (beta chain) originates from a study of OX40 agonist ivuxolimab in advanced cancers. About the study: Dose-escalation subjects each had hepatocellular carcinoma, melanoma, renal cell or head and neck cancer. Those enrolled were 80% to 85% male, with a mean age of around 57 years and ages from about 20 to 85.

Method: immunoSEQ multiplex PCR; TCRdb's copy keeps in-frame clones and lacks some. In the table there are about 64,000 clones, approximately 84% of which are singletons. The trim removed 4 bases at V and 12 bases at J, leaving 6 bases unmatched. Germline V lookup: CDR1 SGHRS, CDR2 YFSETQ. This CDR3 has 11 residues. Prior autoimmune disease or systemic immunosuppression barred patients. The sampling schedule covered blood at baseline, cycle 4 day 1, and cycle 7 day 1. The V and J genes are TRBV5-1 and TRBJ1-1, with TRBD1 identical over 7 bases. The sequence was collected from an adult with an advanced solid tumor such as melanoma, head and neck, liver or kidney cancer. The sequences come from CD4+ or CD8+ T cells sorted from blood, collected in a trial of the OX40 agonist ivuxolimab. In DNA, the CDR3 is TGCGCCAGCAGCGGAGACAGGGTACCTTTCTTT. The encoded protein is CASSGDRVPFF.